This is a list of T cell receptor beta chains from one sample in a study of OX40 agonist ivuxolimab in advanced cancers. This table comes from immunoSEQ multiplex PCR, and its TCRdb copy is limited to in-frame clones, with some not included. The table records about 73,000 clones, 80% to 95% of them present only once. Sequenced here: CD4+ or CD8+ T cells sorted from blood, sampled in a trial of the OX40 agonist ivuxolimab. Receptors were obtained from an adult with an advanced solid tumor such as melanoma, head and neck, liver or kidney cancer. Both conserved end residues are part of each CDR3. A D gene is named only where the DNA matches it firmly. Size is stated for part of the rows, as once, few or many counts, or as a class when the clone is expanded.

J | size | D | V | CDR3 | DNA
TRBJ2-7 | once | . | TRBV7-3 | CASSPQGGYEQYF | TGTGCCAGCAGCCCCCAGGGGGGTTACGAGCAGTACTTC
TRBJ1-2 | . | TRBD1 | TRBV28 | CASRLTGVYGYTF | TGTGCCAGCAGACTCACAGGGGTCTATGGCTACACCTTC
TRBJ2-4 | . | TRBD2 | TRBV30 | CAWSLGGDIQYF | TGTGCCTGGAGTCTCGGGGGGGACATTCAGTACTTC
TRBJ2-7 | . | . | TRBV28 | CASSRRGGDLREQYF | TGTGCCAGCAGTCGCAGGGGGGGTGATCTACGCGAGCAGTACTTC
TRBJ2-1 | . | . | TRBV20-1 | CSAGVQQFF | TGCAGTGCTGGGGTTCAGCAGTTCTTC
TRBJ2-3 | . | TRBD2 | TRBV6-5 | CASRREREYTDTQYF | TGTGCCAGCAGGCGCGAGCGGGAGTACACAGATACGCAGTATTTT
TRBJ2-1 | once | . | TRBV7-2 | CASSVNNEQFF | TGTGCCAGCAGCGTCAACAATGAGCAGTTCTTC
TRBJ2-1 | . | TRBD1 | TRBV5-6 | CASSWAGTVTNEQFF | TGTGCCAGCAGCTGGGCCGGGACAGTTACCAATGAGCAGTTCTTC
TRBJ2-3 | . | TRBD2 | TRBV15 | CATSREGTSSQYF | TGTGCCACCAGCAGAGAGGGGACTAGCTCACAGTATTTT
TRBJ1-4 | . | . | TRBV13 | CASSQGATNEKLFF | TGTGCCAGTTCACAGGGTGCAACTAATGAAAAACTGTTTTTT
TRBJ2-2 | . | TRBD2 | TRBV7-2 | CASSFGREDTGELFF | TGTGCCAGCAGCTTTGGGAGGGAAGACACCGGGGAGCTGTTTTTT
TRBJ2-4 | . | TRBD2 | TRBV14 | CASSQGREMLAGTKNIQYF | TGTGCCAGCAGCCAGGGCCGCGAGATGCTAGCGGGGACCAAAAACATTCAGTACTTC
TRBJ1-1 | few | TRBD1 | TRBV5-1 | CASSPIQGANTEAFF | TGCGCCAGCAGCCCGATCCAGGGGGCTAACACTGAAGCTTTCTTT
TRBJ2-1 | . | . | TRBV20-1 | CSAKRGDEQFF | TGCAGTGCTAAGAGGGGAGATGAGCAGTTCTTC
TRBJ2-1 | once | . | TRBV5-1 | CASSLEGSAYNEQFF | TGCGCCAGCAGCTTGGAAGGATCTGCATACAATGAGCAGTTCTTC
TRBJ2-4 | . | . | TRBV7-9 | CASSLGQQVAKNIQYF | TGTGCCAGCAGCTTAGGACAACAGGTAGCCAAAAACATTCAGTACTTC
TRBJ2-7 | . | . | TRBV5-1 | CASRAGNDEQYF | TGCGCCAGCAGAGCCGGGAATGACGAGCAGTACTTC